The clone carrying this TCR beta chain was found a few times. It was with a sample-barcoded 5' primer and a J-beta primer mix that a second PCR of roughly 7 to 12 cycles was run. TCRdb recomputed calls from the 5' RACE reads with MiXCR, one row per CDR3 protein. The table records about 1.1 million distinct CDR3 sequences, 35% to 40% of them present only once. The sample comes from a study of blood T cells in healthy people across ages. At the level of the study: Per every two T cells, about one barcoded beta molecule was captured by template switching.

Germline loops: CDR1 GTSNPN, CDR2 SVGIG (reference sequence). This CDR3 region has 13 residues. No fewer than 5 micrograms of total RNA were isolated from every sample. The receptor was isolated from a man aged 18 to 30 in good health. This rearrangement joins TRBV30 to TRBJ2-4, with D unclear. With the DNA end fitting TRBJ2-7 better, the J assignment may be wrong. Specimen: blood. CDR3 in DNA: TGTGCCTGGTCTTCGGGTAAAGCCTACGAGCAGTACTTC. It specifies CAWSSGKAYEQYF.